The source of this T cell receptor beta chain is a study of cytomegalovirus exposure and HLA in healthy donors. A multiplex PCR was run with 60 Vbeta primers and 13 Jbeta primers. Repertoires were generated with immunoSEQ multiplex PCR, while TCRdb's copy carries only in-frame clones and drops some. The sample contains over 150,000 clones, 84% of which appear only once. The CDR3 runs 15 residues. Germline V gene lookup returns CDR1 SEHNR and CDR2 FQNEAQ (reference sequence). J was trimmed by 1 base and V by 4 bases; bases with no gene match: 2. V gene TRBV7-9 combines with J gene TRBJ2-3, with TRBD1 matching over 10 bases. This sequence originates from a girl between 10 and 17 years old in good health and CMV-seropositive. The specimen sequenced was PBMCs. The CDR3 DNA follows: TGTGCCAGCAGCTCCGGGACAGGGGGCACAGATACGCAGTATTTT. Translating gives CASSSGTGGTDTQYF.